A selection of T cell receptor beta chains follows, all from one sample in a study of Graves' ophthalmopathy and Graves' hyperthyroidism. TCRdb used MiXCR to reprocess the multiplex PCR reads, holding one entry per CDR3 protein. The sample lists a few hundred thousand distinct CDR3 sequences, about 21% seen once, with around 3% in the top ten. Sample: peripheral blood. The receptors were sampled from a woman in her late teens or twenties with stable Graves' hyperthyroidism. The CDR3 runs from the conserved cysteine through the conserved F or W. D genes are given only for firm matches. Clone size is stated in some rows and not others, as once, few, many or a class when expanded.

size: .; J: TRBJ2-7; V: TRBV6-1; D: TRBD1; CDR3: CASRSDRGRGYF; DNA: TGTGCCAGCAGATCCGACAGGGGACGAGGATACTTC
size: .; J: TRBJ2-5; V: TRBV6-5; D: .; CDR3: CASSYSVAYRIETQYF; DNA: TGTGCCAGCAGTTACTCGGTGGCCTACCGGATAGAGACCCAGTACTTC
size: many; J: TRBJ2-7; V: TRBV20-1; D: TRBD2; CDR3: CSARDDSGKGGYEQYF; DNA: TGCAGTGCTAGAGACGATAGCGGGAAGGGAGGTTACGAGCAGTACTTC
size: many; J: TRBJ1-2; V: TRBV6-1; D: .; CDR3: CASSEFASTSHGYTF; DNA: TGTGCCAGCAGTGAATTTGCCAGCACCTCTCACGGCTACACCTTC
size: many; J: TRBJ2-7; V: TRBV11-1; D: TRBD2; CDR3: CASSLVYWTSGGYEQYF; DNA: TGTGCCAGCAGCTTGGTTTATTGGACTAGCGGGGGCTACGAGCAGTACTTC
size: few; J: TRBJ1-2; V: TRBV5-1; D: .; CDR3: CASSLDRVEYGYTF; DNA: TGCGCCAGCAGCTTGGACAGGGTTGAATATGGCTACACCTTC
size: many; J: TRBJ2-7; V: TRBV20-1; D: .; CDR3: CSAGDNQQQYF; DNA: TGCAGTGCTGGGGACAACCAGCAGCAGTACTTC
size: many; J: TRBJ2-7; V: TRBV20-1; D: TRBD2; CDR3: CSTRSGSYEQYF; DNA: TGCAGTACCCGCAGCGGGAGCTACGAGCAGTACTTC
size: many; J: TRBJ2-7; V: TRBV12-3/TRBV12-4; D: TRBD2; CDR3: CASSFSGTPDEQYF; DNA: TGTGCCAGCAGTTTTAGCGGGACCCCCGACGAGCAGTACTTC
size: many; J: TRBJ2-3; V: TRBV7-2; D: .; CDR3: CALGDLVGSTDTQYF; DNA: TGTGCCCTGGGTGACTTGGTGGGAAGCACAGATACGCAGTATTTT
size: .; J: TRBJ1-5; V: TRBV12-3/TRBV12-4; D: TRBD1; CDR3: CASSYGQVPYQPQHF; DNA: TGTGCCAGCAGTTACGGACAGGTCCCTTATCAGCCCCAGCATTTT
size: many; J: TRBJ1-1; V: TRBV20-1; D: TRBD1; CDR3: CSATTYRGNTEAFF; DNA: TGCAGTGCGACAACTTACAGGGGCAACACTGAAGCTTTCTTT
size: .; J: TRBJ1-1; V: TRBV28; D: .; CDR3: CASSLPGNTEACF; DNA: TGTGCCAGCAGTTTACCAGGGAACACTGAAGCTTGCTTT
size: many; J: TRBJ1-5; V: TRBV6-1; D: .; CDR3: CASSGYRVGQPQHF; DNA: TGTGCCAGCAGTGGATACAGGGTAGGGCAGCCCCAGCATTTT
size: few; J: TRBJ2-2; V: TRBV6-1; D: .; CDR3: CASSPPGGGGELFF; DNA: TGTGCCAGCAGCCCTCCGGGGGGCGGCGGGGAGCTGTTTTTT
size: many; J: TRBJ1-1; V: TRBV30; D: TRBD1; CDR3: CAWSVRNRGRTEAFF; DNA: TGTGCCTGGAGTGTAAGGAACAGGGGGCGAACTGAAGCTTTCTTT
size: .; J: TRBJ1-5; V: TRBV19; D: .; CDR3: CASSQPGTMTEGPQHF; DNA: TGTGCCAGTAGCCAACCGGGGACGATGACCGAAGGCCCCCAGCATTTT
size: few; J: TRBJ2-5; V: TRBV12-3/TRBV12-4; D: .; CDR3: CASSLWGVQETQYF; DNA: TGTGCCAGCAGTTTATGGGGCGTACAAGAGACCCAGTACTTC
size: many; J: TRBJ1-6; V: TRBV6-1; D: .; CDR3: CASSGRVHNSPLHF; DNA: TGTGCCAGCAGTGGAAGGGTTCATAATTCACCCCTCCACTTT
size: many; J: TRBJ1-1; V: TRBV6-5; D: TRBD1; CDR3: CASSLTGRHTEAFF; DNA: TGTGCCAGCAGCTTGACAGGGAGACACACTGAAGCTTTCTTT
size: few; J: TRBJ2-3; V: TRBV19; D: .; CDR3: CASSPQGSGDTQYF; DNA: TGTGCCAGTAGTCCTCAGGGTTCGGGAGATACGCAGTATTTT
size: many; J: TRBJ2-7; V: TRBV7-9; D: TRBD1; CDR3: CASSNRDSDYEQYF; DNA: TGTGCCAGCAGCAACCGGGACAGTGACTACGAGCAGTACTTC
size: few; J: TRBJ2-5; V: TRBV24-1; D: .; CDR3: CATSDTKGRGETQYF; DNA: TGTGCCACCAGTGATACAAAGGGACGGGGCGAGACCCAGTACTTC
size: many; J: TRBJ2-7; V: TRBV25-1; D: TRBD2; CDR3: CASSEAASGISEQYF; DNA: TGTGCCAGCAGTGAAGCGGCTAGCGGGATATCCGAGCAGTACTTC
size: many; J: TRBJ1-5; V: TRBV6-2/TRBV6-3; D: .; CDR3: CASTRDTPRGQPQHF; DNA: TGTGCCAGCACGCGGGACACCCCGCGGGGGCAGCCCCAGCATTTT
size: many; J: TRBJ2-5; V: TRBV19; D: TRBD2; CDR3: CASSPGLADVGETQYF; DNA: TGTGCCAGTAGTCCAGGACTAGCGGACGTTGGAGAGACCCAGTACTTC
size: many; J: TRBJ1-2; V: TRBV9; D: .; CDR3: CASSVGEGRGYTF; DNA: TGTGCCAGCAGCGTAGGCGAGGGGAGAGGCTACACCTTC